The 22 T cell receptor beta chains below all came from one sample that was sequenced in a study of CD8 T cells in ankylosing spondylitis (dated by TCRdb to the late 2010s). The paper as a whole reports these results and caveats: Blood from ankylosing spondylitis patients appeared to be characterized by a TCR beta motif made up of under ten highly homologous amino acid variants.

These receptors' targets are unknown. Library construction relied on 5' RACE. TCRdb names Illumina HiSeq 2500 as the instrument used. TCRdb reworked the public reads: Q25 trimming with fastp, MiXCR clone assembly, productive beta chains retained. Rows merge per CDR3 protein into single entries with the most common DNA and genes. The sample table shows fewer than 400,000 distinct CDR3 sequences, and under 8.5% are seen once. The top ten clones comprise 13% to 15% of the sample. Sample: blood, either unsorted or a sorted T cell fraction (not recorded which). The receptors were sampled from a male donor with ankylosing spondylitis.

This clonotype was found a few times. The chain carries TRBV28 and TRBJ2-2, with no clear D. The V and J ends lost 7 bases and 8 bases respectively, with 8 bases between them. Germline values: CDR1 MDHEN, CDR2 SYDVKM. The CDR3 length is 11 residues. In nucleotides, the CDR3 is TGTGCCAGCACCTGGATGGGGGAGCTGTTTTTT. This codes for CASTWMGELFF.

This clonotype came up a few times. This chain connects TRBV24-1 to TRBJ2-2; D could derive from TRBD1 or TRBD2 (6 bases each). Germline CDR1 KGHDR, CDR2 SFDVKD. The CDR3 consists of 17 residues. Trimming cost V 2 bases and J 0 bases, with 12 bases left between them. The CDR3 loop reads CATSDSGGRANTGELFF. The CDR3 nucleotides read TGTGCCACCAGTGATTCTGGGGGGCGAGCGAACACCGGGGAGCTGTTTTTT.

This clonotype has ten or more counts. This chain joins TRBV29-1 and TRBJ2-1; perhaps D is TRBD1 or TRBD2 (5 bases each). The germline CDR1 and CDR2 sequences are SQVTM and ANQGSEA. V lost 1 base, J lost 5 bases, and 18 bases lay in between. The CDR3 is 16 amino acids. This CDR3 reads CSVEVPRGGTNNEQFF. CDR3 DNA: TGCAGCGTTGAAGTCCCCCGCGGTGGGACCAACAATGAGCAGTTCTTC.

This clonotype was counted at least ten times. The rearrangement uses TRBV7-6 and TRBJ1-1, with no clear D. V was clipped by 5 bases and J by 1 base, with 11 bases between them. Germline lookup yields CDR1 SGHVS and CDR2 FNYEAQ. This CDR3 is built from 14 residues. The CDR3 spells CASSLRERNTEAFF. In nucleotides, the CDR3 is TGTGCCAGCAGCCTCCGGGAGAGGAACACTGAAGCTTTCTTT.

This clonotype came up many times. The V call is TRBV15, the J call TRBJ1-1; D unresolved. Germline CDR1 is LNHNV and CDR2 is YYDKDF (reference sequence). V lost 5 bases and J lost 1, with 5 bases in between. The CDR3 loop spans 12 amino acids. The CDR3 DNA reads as TGTGCCACCAGCGAAGCGAACACTGAAGCTTTCTTT. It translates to CATSEANTEAFF.

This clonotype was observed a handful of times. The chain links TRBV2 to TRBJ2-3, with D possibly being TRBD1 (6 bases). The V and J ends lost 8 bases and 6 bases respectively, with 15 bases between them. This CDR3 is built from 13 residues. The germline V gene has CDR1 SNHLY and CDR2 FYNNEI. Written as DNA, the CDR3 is TGTGCCAGCGTGTGGGGGCCGTCGGATACGCAGTATTTT. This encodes CASVWGPSDTQYF.

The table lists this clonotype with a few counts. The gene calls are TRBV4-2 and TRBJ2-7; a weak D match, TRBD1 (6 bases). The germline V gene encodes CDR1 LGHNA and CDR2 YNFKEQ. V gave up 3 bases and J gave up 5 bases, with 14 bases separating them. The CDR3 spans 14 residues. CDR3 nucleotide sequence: TGTGCCAGCAGCCATACTACAGGGTACGACGAGCAGTACTTC. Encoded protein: CASSHTTGYDEQYF.

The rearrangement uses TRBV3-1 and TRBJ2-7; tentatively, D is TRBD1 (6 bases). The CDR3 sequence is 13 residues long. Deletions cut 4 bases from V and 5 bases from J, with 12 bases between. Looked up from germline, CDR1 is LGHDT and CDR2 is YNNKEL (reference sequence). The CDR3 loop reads CASSPTGLDEQYF. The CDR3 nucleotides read TGTGCCAGCAGCCCGACAGGCCTGGACGAGCAGTACTTC.

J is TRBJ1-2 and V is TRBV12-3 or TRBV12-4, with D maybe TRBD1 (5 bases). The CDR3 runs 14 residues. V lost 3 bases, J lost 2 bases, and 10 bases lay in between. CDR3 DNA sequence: TGTGCCAGCAGTTTCAGGACAAGAAACTATGGCTACACCTTC. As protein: CASSFRTRNYGYTF.

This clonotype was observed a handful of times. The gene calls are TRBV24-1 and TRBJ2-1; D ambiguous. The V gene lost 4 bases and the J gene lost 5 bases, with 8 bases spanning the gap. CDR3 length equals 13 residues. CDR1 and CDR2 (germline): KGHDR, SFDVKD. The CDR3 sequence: CATSDHKNNEQFF. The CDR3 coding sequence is TGTGCCACCAGTGACCATAAGAACAATGAGCAGTTCTTC.

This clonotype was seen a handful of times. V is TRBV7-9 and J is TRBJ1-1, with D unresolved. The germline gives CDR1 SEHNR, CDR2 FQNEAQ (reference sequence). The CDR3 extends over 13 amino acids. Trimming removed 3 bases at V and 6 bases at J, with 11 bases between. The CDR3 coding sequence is TGTGCCAGCAGCTTCGGGCCAAGCGCTGAAGCTTTCTTT. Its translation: CASSFGPSAEAFF. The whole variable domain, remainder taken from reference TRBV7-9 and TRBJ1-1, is DTGVSQNPRHKITKRGQNVTFRCDPISEHNRLYWYRQTLGQGPEFLTYFQNEAQLEKSRLLSDRFSAERPKGSFSTLEIQRTEQGDSAMYLCASSFGPSAEAFFGQGTRLTVV.

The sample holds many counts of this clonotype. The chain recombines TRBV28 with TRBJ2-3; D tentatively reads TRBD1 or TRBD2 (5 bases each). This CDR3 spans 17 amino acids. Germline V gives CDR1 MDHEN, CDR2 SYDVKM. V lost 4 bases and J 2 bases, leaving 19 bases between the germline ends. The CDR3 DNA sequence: TGTGCCAGCAGTTCATCCGGGACCGCGGACCCCACAGATACGCAGTATTTT. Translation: CASSSSGTADPTDTQYF.

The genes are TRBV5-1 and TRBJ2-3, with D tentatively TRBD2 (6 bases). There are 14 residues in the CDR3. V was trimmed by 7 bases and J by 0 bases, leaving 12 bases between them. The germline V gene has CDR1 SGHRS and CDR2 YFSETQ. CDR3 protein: CASFSSGSTDTQYF. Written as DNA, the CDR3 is TGCGCCAGCTTCTCCAGCGGGAGCACAGATACGCAGTATTTT.

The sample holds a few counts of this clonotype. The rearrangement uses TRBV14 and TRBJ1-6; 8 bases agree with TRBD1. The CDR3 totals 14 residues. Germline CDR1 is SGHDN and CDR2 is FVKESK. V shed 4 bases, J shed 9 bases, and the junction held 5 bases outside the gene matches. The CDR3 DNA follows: TGTGCCAGCAGCCCATGGACAGGGCTTTCACCCCTCCACTTT. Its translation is CASSPWTGLSPLHF.

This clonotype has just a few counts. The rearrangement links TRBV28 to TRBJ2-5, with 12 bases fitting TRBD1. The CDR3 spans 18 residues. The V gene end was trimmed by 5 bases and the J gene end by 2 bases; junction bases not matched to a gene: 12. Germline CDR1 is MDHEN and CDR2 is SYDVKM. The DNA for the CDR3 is TGTGCCAGCAGTCCGAGACCGGGACAGGGGGCTGATCAAGAGACCCAGTACTTC. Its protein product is CASSPRPGQGADQETQYF.

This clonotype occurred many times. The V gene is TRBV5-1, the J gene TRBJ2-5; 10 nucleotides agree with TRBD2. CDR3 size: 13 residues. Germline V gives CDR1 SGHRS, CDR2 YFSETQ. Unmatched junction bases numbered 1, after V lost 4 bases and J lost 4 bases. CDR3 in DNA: TGCGCCAGCAGCCTAGCGGGAGCAGAGACCCAGTACTTC. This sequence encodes CASSLAGAETQYF.

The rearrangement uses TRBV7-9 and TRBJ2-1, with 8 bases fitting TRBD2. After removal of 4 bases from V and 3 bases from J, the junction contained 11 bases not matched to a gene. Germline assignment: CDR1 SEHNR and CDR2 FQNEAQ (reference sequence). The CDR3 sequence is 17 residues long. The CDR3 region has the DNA TGTGCCAGCAGCTCCGTGACAGGTAGCGGGAACTACAATGAGCAGTTCTTC. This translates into CASSSVTGSGNYNEQFF.

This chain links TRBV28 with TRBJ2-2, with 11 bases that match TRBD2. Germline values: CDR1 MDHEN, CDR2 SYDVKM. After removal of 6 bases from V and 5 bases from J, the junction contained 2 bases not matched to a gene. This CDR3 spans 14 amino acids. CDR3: CASRASGRTGELFF. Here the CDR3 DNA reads TGTGCCAGCAGGGCTAGCGGGAGGACCGGGGAGCTGTTTTTT.

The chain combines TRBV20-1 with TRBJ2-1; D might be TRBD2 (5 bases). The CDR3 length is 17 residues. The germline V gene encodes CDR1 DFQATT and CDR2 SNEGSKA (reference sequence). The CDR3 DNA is TGCTGCGCAGAGGTCCTAGCCACGGCGAGCTCCTACAATGAGCAGTTCTTC. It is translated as CCAEVLATASSYNEQFF.

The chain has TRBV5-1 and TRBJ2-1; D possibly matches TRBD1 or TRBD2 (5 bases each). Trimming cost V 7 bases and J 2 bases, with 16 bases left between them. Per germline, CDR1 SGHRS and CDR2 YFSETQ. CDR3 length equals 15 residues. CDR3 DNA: TGCGCCAGCGGGATCGGGACCACTACCTACAATGAGCAGTTCTTC. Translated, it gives CASGIGTTTYNEQFF.

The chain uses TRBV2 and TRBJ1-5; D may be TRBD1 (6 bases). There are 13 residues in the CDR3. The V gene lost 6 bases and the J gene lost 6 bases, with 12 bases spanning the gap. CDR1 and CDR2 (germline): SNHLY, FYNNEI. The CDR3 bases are TGTGCCAGCAGCAGGGGCTCGGGTCAGCCCCAGCATTTT. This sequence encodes CASSRGSGQPQHF.

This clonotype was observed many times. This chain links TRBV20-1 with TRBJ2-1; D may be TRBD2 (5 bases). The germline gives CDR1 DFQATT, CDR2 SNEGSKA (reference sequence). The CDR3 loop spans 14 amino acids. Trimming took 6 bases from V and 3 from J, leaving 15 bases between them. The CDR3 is CSAAEPGGYNEQFF. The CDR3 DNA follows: TGCAGTGCCGCTGAGCCTGGAGGCTACAATGAGCAGTTCTTC.